This record covers a single T cell receptor (beta chain). This CDR3 has 15 amino acids. CDR1 and CDR2 (germline): SQVTM, ANQGSEA. Trimming left V 3 bases short and J 2 bases short, with 13 bases between. As defined, naive CD8 cells were CD45RO-negative and positively selected for CCR7, with terminally differentiated effector memory CD45RA+ cells excluded. The method was immunoSEQ multiplex PCR; TCRdb's version includes in-frame clones alone and lacks a portion of them. Of around 2,000,000 clones in the sample, just under 95% were seen once. This specimen comes from a study of shared clonotypes between healthy human individuals.

This chain joins TRBV29-1 and TRBJ2-2; no clear D gene. This clonotype was sampled from a young man in good health. Sequencing was performed on naive CD8+ T cells sorted from blood. This CDR3 is CSVEFGDINTGELFF. CDR3 nucleotide sequence: TGCAGCGTTGAGTTTGGGGATATTAACACCGGGGAGCTGTTTTTT.